Listed here are 10 T cell receptor beta chains from one sample, sequenced in a study of spatial heterogeneity in lung cancer. Time point of the sample: sample taken at primary tumor resection. One entry per CDR3 protein results from TCRdb running MiXCR on the 5' RACE reads. The sample has more than 1,000 distinct CDR3 sequences, around 7.8% seen once; the top ten hold 28%. The material sequenced was normal lung tissue next to the tumor, taken at surgery. Source of these receptors: a male donor with early-stage non-small cell lung cancer.

This clonotype ranks as medium-sized. The V gene is TRBV20-1, the J gene TRBJ2-2, with 7 bases fitting TRBD1. The CDR3 is made up of 15 amino acids. Trimming removed 6 bases from V and 0 bases from J; junction bases left unmatched: 7. Germline lookup yields CDR1 DFQATT and CDR2 SNEGSKA (reference sequence). CDR3 nucleotides: TGCAGTGCAATTAGGGACAGCGCGAACACCGGGGAGCTGTTTTTT. Translation gives CSAIRDSANTGELFF.

This clonotype is medium-sized in the sample. The chain has TRBV10-2 and TRBJ2-1; 7 bases are a match to TRBD2. Germline CDR1 reads WSHSY; CDR2 reads SAAADI. With 6 bases clipped from V and 5 bases from J, the junction kept 10 bases outside the gene matches. CDR3 length equals 15 residues. The DNA of the CDR3 is TGCGCCAGCAGGCCCGCCGGGACTAATCACAATGAGCAGTTCTTC. Translating gives CASRPAGTNHNEQFF.

By its share, this clonotype is large (0.1 to 1%). This sequence joins TRBV7-8 and TRBJ2-4; 8 bases line up with TRBD2. CDR1 is SGHVS, CDR2 FQNEAQ, per germline. J lost 8 bases, V lost 6 bases, and 9 bases had no gene match. The CDR3 extends over 14 amino acids. The CDR3 region has the DNA TGTGCCAGCAGTTTCCCCGGGGGGGAGGACATTCAGTACTTC. Its translation is CASSFPGGEDIQYF.

This clonotype is termed medium-sized (0.01 to 0.1%). The chain couples TRBV27 to TRBJ2-3; D is perhaps TRBD2 (6 bases). The ends were cut back, 9 bases at V and 3 bases at J, with 16 bases in the middle. Per germline, CDR1 MNHEY and CDR2 SMNVEV (reference sequence). The CDR3 sequence is 14 residues long. CDR3 amino acids: CASGNPSGTDTQYF. The CDR3 nucleotides are TGTGCCAGTGGTAATCCCAGCGGGACAGATACGCAGTATTTT.

This clonotype was counted many times. The chain employs TRBV3-1 and TRBJ2-2; 14 bases map to TRBD2. J was trimmed by 4 bases and V by 1 base; bases with no gene match: 8. The CDR3 runs to 19 residues. Germline V lookup: CDR1 LGHDT, CDR2 YNNKEL (reference sequence). The CDR3 here is CASSQAGTSGSRGTGELFF. The DNA of the CDR3 is TGTGCCAGCAGCCAAGCCGGGACTAGCGGGAGTAGGGGCACCGGGGAGCTGTTTTTT.

A note on this clonotype: A much bigger clone sits one base away, suggesting this may be a read error. V gene TRBV5-1 combines with J gene TRBJ2-7; 9 nucleotides line up with TRBD2. Per germline, CDR1 SGHRS and CDR2 YFSETQ. CDR3 size: 19 residues. CDR3 coding DNA: TGCGCCAGCAGTTTGGAAACAGGGACTAGCTGGAGGGCCCTCTACGAGCAGTACTTC. Its protein is CASSLETGTSWRALYEQYF.

By share of the sample, this clonotype is large. The chain is built from TRBV12-3 or TRBV12-4 and TRBJ1-2, with D uncertain. This CDR3 is 13 amino acids long. Trimming shortened V by 2 bases and J by 7 bases, and 11 bases separated the two germline ends. CDR3 nucleotides: TGTGCCAGCAGTTTACCCGCGTCGGGTGGCTACACCTTC. Translated, it gives CASSLPASGGYTF.

In its sample, this clonotype ranks as medium-sized. J is TRBJ1-1 and V is TRBV12-3 or TRBV12-4; TRBD1 agrees at 9 bases. This CDR3 has 14 amino acids. V trimming: 6 bases; J trimming: 4 bases; junction bases outside the gene matches: 6. CDR3 sequence reads: CASRRQGGTTEAFF. CDR3 bases: TGTGCCAGCAGACGACAGGGGGGCACCACTGAAGCTTTCTTT.

This clonotype was counted between two and nine times. The V call is TRBV3-1, the J call TRBJ2-2; D may be TRBD1 or TRBD2 (5 bases each). V lost 4 bases and J lost 1, with 10 bases in between. CDR1 LGHDT and CDR2 YNNKEL come from the germline V gene (reference sequence). The CDR3 is 15 residues long. As DNA, the CDR3 is TGTGCCAGCAGCCCCTGGGACGGGAACACCGGGGAGCTGTTTTTT. Protein product: CASSPWDGNTGELFF.

The sample holds a few counts of this clonotype. V gene TRBV9 combines with J gene TRBJ2-3; D perhaps matches TRBD2 (6 bases). V was pared by 3 bases and J by 3 bases, with 14 bases between. The CDR3 length is 15 residues. Germline lookup yields CDR1 SGDLS and CDR2 YYNGEE. CDR3 sequence reads: CASSEAGRRTDTQYF. In nucleotides, the CDR3 is TGTGCCAGCAGCGAGGCAGGGAGGAGAACAGATACGCAGTATTTT.